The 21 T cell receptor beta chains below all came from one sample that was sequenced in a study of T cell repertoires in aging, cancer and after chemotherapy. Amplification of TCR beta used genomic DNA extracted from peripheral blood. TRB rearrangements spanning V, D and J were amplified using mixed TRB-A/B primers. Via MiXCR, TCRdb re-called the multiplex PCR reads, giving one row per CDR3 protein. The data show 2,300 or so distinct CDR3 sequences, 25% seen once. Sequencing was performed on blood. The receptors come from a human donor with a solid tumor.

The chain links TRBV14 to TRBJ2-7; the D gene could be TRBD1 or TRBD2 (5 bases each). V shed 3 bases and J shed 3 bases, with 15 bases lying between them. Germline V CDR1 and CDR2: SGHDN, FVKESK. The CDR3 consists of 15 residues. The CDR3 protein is CASSHYRDPHYEQYF. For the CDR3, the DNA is TGTGCCAGCAGCCATTACCGGGACCCACACTACGAGCAGTACTTC.

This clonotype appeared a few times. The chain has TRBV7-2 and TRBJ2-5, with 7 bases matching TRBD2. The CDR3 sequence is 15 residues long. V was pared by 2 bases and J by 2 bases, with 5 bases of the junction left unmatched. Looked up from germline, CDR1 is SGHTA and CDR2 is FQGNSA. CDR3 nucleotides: TGTGCCAGCAGCTTATCCGCTAGCGGACAAGAGACCCAGTACTTC. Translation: CASSLSASGQETQYF.

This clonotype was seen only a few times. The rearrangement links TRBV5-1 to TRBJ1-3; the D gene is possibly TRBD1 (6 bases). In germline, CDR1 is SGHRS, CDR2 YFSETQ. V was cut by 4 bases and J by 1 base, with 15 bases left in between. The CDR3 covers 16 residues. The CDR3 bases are TGCGCCAGCAGCCAGGACAGAACCGCATCTGGAAACACCATATATTTT. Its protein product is CASSQDRTASGNTIYF.

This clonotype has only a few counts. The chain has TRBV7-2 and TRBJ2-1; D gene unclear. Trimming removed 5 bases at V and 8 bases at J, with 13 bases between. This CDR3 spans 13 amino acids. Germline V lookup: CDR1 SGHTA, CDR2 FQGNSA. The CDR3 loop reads CASSPFLFDEQFF. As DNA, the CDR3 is TGTGCCAGCAGCCCTTTTCTTTTTGATGAGCAGTTCTTC.

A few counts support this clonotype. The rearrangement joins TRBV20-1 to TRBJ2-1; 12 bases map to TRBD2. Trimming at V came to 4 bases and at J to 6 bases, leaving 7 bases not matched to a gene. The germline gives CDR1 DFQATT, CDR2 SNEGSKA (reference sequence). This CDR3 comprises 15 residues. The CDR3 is CSANLAGGPFNEQFF. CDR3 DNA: TGCAGTGCTAATCTAGCGGGAGGGCCTTTCAATGAGCAGTTCTTC.

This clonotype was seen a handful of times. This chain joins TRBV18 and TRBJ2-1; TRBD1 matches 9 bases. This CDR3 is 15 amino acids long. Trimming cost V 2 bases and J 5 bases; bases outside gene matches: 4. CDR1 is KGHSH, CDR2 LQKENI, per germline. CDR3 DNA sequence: TGTGCCAGCTCACCATCGGGACAGGGTCACAATGAGCAGTTCTTC. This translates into CASSPSGQGHNEQFF. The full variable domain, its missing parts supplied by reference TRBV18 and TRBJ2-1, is NAGVMQNPRHLVRRRGQEARLRCSPMKGHSHVYWYRQLPEEGLKFMVYLQKENIIDESGMPKERFSAEFPKEGPSILRIQQVVRGDSAAYFCASSPSGQGHNEQFFGPGTRLTVL.

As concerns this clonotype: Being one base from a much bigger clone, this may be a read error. The CDR3 loop is CASSEQGQGHHEKYF. DNA for the CDR3: TGTGCCAGCAGTGAACAGGGACAGGGACACCACGAGAAGTACTTC. This chain connects TRBV6-1 to TRBJ2-7, with 9 nucleotides matching TRBD1. The CDR3 has 15 amino acids. The germline V gene has CDR1 MNHNS and CDR2 SASEGT.

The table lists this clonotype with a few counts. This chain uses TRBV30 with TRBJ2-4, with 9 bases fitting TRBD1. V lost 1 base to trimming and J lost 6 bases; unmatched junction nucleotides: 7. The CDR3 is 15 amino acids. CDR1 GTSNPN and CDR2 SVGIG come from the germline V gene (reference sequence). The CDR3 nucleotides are TGTGCCTGGAGTGCCGTCCTGGGACAGGGAAACATTCAGTACTTC. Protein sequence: CAWSAVLGQGNIQYF.

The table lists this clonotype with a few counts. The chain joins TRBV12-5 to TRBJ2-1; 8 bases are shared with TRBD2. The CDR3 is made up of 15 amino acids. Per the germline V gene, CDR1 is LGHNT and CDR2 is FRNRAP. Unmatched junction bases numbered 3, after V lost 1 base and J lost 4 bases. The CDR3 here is CASGLGTSLYNEQFF. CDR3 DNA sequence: TGTGCTAGTGGTTTGGGGACTAGCCTTTACAATGAGCAGTTCTTC.

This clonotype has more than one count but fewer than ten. The CDR3 DNA reads as TGTGCCAGCAGTTTACGTAGGGGGACCCAGTACTTC. This sequence encodes CASSLRRGTQYF. The chain uses TRBV12-3 or TRBV12-4 and TRBJ2-5; tentative D call: TRBD1 (5 bases). This CDR3 has 12 amino acids. V was shortened by 2 bases and J by 7 bases, with 8 bases between the two germline ends.

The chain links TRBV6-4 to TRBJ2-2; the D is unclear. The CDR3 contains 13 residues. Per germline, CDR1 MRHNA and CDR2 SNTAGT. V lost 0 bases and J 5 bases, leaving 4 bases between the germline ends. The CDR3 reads CASSDSGTGELFF. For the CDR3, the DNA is TGTGCCAGCAGTGACTCGGGAACCGGGGAGCTGTTTTTT.

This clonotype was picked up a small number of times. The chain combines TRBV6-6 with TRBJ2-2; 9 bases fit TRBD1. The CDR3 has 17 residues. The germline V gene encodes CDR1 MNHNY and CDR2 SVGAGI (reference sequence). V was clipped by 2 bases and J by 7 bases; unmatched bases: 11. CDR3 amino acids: CASSYGLTGGRIGELFF. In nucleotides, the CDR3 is TGTGCCAGCAGTTACGGTTTAACAGGGGGCAGAATCGGGGAGCTGTTTTTT.

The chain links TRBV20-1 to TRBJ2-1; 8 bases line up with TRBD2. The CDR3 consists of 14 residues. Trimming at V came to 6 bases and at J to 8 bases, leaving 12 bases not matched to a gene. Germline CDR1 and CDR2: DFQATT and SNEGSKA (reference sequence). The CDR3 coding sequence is TGCAGTGCATTTTCGACTAGCGCCTTTTATGAGCAGTTCTTC. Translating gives CSAFSTSAFYEQFF.

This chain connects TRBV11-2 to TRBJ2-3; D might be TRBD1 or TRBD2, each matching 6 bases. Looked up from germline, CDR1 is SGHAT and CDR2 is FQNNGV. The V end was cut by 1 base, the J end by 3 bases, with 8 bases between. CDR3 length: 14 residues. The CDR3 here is CASSLGGGTDTQYF. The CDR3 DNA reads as TGTGCCAGCAGCTTAGGAGGGGGGACAGATACGCAGTATTTT.

DNA for the CDR3: TGTGCCAGCAGGAGAACTCCGGAGGGAGGATTCTCCTACAATGAGCAGTTCTTC. Protein: CASRRTPEGGFSYNEQFF. The gene calls are TRBV6-6 and TRBJ2-1; maybe TRBD2 (6 bases). The length of the CDR3 is 18 residues. Between the trimmed V and J ends, which lost 6 bases and 0 bases, there was a span of 21 bases. The germline CDR1 and CDR2 sequences are MNHNY and SVGAGI (reference sequence).

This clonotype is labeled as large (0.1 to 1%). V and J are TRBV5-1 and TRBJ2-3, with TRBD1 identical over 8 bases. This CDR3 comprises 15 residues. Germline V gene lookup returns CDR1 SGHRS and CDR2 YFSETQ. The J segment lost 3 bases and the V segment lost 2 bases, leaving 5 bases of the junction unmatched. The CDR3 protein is CASSFETGDTDTQYF. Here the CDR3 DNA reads TGCGCCAGCAGCTTTGAGACAGGGGATACAGATACGCAGTATTTT.

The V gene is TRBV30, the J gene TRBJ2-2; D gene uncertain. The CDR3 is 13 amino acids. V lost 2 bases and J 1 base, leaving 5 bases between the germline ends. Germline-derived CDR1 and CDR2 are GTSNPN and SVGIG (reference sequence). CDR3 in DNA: TGTGCCTGGAGTCAAAGGAACACCGGGGAGCTGTTTTTT. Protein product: CAWSQRNTGELFF.

CDR3 nucleotides: TGTGCCAGCTCACCACCCTCGCGGGGGCTGGAGACCCAGTACTTC. It yields the protein CASSPPSRGLETQYF. The chain joins TRBV18 to TRBJ2-5; maybe TRBD2 (7 bases). V gave up 0 bases and J gave up 5 bases, with 13 bases separating them. Germline CDR1 KGHSH, CDR2 LQKENI. This CDR3 is 15 amino acids long. The variable domain in full, completed from reference TRBV18 and TRBJ2-5, reads NAGVMQNPRHLVRRRGQEARLRCSPMKGHSHVYWYRQLPEEGLKFMVYLQKENIIDESGMPKERFSAEFPKEGPSILRIQQVVRGDSAAYFCASSPPSRGLETQYFGPGTRLLVL.

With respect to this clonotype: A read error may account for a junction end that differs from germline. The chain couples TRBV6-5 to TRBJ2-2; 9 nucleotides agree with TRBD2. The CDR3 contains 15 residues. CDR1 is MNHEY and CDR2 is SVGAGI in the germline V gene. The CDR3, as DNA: TGTGCCTGCAGTGAACTAGCGGGGAACACCGGGGAGCTGTTTTTT. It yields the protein CACSELAGNTGELFF.

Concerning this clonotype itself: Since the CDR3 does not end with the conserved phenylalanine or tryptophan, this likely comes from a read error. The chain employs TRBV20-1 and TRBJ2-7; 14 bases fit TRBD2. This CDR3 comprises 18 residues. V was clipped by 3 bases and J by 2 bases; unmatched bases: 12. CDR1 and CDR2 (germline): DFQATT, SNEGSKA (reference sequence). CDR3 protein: CSASSVGLAGGNPYEQYL. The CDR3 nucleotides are TGCAGTGCTAGCTCCGTCGGACTAGCGGGAGGAAACCCCTACGAGCAGTACTTA.

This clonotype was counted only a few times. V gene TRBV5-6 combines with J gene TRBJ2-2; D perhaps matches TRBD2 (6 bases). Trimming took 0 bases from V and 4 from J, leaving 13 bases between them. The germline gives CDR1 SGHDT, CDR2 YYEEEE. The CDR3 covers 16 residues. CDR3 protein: CASSLELRGITGELFF. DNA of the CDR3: TGTGCCAGCAGCTTGGAGTTGCGGGGTATCACCGGGGAGCTGTTTTTT.